This passage covers 13 T cell receptor beta chains from one sample sequenced in a study of Tregs in tolerant kidney transplant recipients (dated by TCRdb to between 2018 and 2021). Related donors were used in the transplants with nonmyeloablative bone marrow transplantation, and mixed chimerism was transient in the human trials. The method behind the library was the immunoSEQ multiplex PCR assay. TCRdb obtained this table from immuneACCESS and retained in-frame rearrangements with V and J assigned. These tables miss some clones; where compared with another copy, unresolved V genes account for less than half of the shortfall, and the remainder is unexplained. Here the sample has roughly 80,000 clones; about 91% occur a single time. 1.5% to 2% of the sample is held by the ten biggest clonotypes. The source material was CD4+ T cells from blood (PBMCs), sampled 24 months after the transplant. The receptor set was obtained from a human patient who received a combined kidney and bone marrow transplant. Following a transplant, some T lymphocytes may have been derived from the graft donor.

This chain links TRBV13 with TRBJ2-4; D not certain. There are 13 residues in the CDR3. Germline V CDR1 and CDR2: PRHDT, FYEKMQ (reference sequence). Trimming shortened V by 0 bases and J by 9 bases, and 9 bases separated the two germline ends. CDR3 coding DNA: TGTGCCAGCAGCTTAGGTCCCTCCCGCATTCAGTACTTC. This encodes CASSLGPSRIQYF.

J is TRBJ2-5 and V is TRBV6-6; TRBD1 agrees at 9 bases. This CDR3 region has 15 residues. Germline CDR1 and CDR2: MNHNY and SVGAGI (reference sequence). Trimming at V came to 0 bases and at J to 3 bases, leaving 2 bases not matched to a gene. This CDR3 is CASSYSGTGKETQYF. The CDR3 DNA sequence: TGTGCCAGCAGTTACTCCGGGACAGGGAAAGAGACCCAGTACTTC.

The V call is TRBV5-1, the J call TRBJ1-5; no definite D call. The germline V gene has CDR1 SGHRS and CDR2 YFSETQ. Trimming removed 5 bases from V and 5 bases from J, with 14 bases in between. The CDR3 has 14 residues. In nucleotides, the CDR3 is TGCGCCAGCAGTCCGCGGGGTTCGGATCAGCCCCAGCATTTT. Residues: CASSPRGSDQPQHF.

This chain links TRBV7-9 with TRBJ2-1; tentatively, D is TRBD2 (7 bases). The V end was cut by 0 bases, the J end by 0 bases, with 12 bases between. CDR1 SEHNR and CDR2 FQNEAQ come from the germline V gene (reference sequence). The CDR3 is made up of 17 amino acids. CDR3 sequence (DNA): TGTGCCAGCAGCTTAGCAGGGGGGGCAAGCTCCTACAATGAGCAGTTCTTC. Translated, it gives CASSLAGGASSYNEQFF.

The J gene is TRBJ1-2, the V gene TRBV5-1; TRBD1 matches 11 bases. Germline assignment: CDR1 SGHRS and CDR2 YFSETQ. With V trimmed by 0 bases and J by 6 bases, 10 bases remained unmatched. The CDR3 totals 17 residues. CDR3 nucleotide sequence: TGCGCCAGCAGCTTGGCTTCCGGACAGGGGGCTTCCCATGGCTACACCTTC. Protein sequence: CASSLASGQGASHGYTF.

This sequence joins TRBV7-2 and TRBJ2-3, with a possible D match to TRBD2 (5 bases). The CDR3 runs to 13 residues. Germline loops: CDR1 SGHTA, CDR2 FQGNSA. The germline V and J ends were trimmed by 8 bases and 0 bases, with 9 bases remaining between them. The CDR3, as DNA: TGTGCCAGCCGAGGGATTAGCACAGATACGCAGTATTTT. This translates into CASRGISTDTQYF.

This clone was observed a handful of times. CDR3 sequence reads: CASSAVGLAGVEQFF. Written as DNA, the CDR3 is TGTGCCAGCAGTGCAGTGGGACTAGCAGGGGTTGAGCAGTTCTTC. The V gene is TRBV2, the J gene TRBJ2-1; 9 bases align to TRBD2. Germline V lookup: CDR1 SNHLY, CDR2 FYNNEI. After removal of 4 bases from V and 9 bases from J, the junction contained 10 bases not matched to a gene. This CDR3 contains 15 residues.

The chain recombines TRBV19 with TRBJ1-1, with 7 positions matching TRBD1. The CDR3 is 13 residues long. Germline values: CDR1 LNHDA, CDR2 SQIVND (reference sequence). V lost 7 bases, J lost 6 bases, and 8 bases stayed unmatched. In DNA, the CDR3 is TGTGCCAGTATGGCACAGGGGTCAGCTGAAGCTTTCTTT. As protein: CASMAQGSAEAFF.

The chain combines TRBV6-1 with TRBJ1-5, with TRBD1 as a possible D gene (6 bases). In germline, CDR1 is MNHNS, CDR2 SASEGT. The CDR3 totals 13 residues. Trimming took off 6 bases at V and 4 bases at J, with 10 bases between the two ends. As DNA, the CDR3 is TGTGCCAGCAGACACAGGGTAAATCAGCCCCAGCATTTT. Translated: CASRHRVNQPQHF.

V gene TRBV7-3 combines with J gene TRBJ2-1; 9 positions match TRBD2. Unmatched junction bases numbered 5, after V lost 5 bases and J lost 3 bases. The CDR3 has 15 amino acids. Per germline, CDR1 SGHTA and CDR2 FQGTGA. The CDR3 spells CASSPRGGHYNEQFF. In DNA form, the CDR3 reads TGTGCCAGCAGCCCGCGGGGGGGGCACTACAATGAGCAGTTCTTC. The full variable domain, with the rest looked up from reference TRBV7-3 and TRBJ2-1, is GAGVSQTPSNKVTEKGKYVELRCDPISGHTALYWYRQSLGQGPEFLIYFQGTGAADDSGLPNDRFFAVRPEGSVSTLKIQRTERGDSAVYLCASSPRGGHYNEQFFGPGTRLTVL.

The chain couples TRBV27 to TRBJ1-1; D might be TRBD1 (5 bases). CDR3 size: 15 residues. V lost 1 base to trimming and J lost 0 bases, with 9 bases between them. CDR1 MNHEY and CDR2 SMNVEV come from the germline V gene (reference sequence). The CDR3 sequence is CASSLFDSLNTEAFF. As DNA, the CDR3 is TGTGCCAGCAGTTTATTCGACAGCTTGAACACTGAAGCTTTCTTT.

V gene TRBV6-1 combines with J gene TRBJ2-7; tentatively, D is TRBD1 (6 bases). V lost 6 bases to trimming and J lost 4 bases, with 16 bases between them. The germline V gene has CDR1 MNHNS and CDR2 SASEGT. The CDR3 sequence is 14 residues long. CDR3 amino acids: CASRSRGGGYEQYF. The CDR3 region has the DNA TGTGCCAGCAGATCCAGGGGTGGTGGGTACGAGCAGTACTTC.

This chain uses TRBV2 with TRBJ2-7, with 10 bases aligning to TRBD1. The CDR3 is made up of 17 amino acids. Germline V lookup: CDR1 SNHLY, CDR2 FYNNEI. V lost 4 bases to trimming and J lost 0 bases; unmatched junction nucleotides: 9. The chain's CDR3 is CASSGGAGQGSSYEQYF. For the CDR3, the DNA is TGTGCCAGCAGTGGGGGGGCGGGACAGGGGAGCTCCTACGAGCAGTACTTC.